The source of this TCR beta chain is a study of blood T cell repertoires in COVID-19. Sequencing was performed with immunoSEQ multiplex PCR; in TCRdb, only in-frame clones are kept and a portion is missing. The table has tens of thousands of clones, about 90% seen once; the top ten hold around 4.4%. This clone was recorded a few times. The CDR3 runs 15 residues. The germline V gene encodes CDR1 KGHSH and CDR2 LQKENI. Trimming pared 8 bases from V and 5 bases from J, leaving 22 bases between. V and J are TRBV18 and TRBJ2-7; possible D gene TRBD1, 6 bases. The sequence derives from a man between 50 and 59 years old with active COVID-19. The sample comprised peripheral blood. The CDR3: CASARDTRAPDEQYF. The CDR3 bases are TGTGCCAGCGCCCGGGACACTCGAGCTCCGGACGAGCAGTACTTC.